This TCR beta chain was recovered during a study of response to subunit inactivated influenza vaccine. TCRdb itself ran the RT-PCR reads through MiXCR, one entry per CDR3 protein. The sample includes 500,000 to 650,000 distinct CDR3 sequences, approximately 7.1% of them seen just once. This clonotype was recorded at least ten times. The CDR3 has 15 amino acids. V lost 5 bases to trimming and J lost 2 bases, with 14 bases between them. CDR1 is SEHNR and CDR2 is FQNEAQ in the germline V gene (reference sequence). J is TRBJ2-3 and V is TRBV7-9; TRBD1 is a possible D gene (5 bases). Here the sequenced sample was PBMCs from blood, taken around 25 months after vaccination. This clonotype was obtained from a man between 50 and 75 years old who received an inactivated influenza vaccine. The chain's CDR3 is CASSVKQGSTDTQYF. DNA of the CDR3: TGTGCCAGCAGCGTGAAGCAGGGCTCCACAGATACGCAGTATTTT.